A few counts support the clone carrying this T cell receptor (beta chain). The target antigen is unknown. Trimming stripped 1 base from V and 1 base from J, with 18 bases between. Germline-derived CDR1 and CDR2 are SGHTA and FQGTGA. The CDR3 extends over 18 amino acids. Profiled with immunoSEQ multiplex PCR; TCRdb holds only in-frame clones, not every one. The sample lists more than 70,000 clones; nearly 90% were seen once. The data originate from a study of T cell responses to AZD1222 COVID-19 vaccine. Across the study: Second-dose schedules of about 4 or about 12 weeks were combined. The study, taken as a whole, reports: Spike was spanned by vaccine-associated CD4 TCRs, with dominance at 160-218 and 743-854.

The TCR was taken from an adult in good health. The J gene is TRBJ2-3, the V gene TRBV7-3; D might be TRBD2 (6 bases). The input for sequencing was peripheral blood, taken on day 0 of AZD1222 vaccination. The CDR3 protein is CASSLIGSWQRGTDTQYF. The CDR3 DNA reads as TGTGCCAGCAGCTTAATCGGATCGTGGCAGCGGGGCACAGATACGCAGTATTTT. Combining the CDR3 with reference TRBV7-3 and TRBJ2-3 gives the whole variable domain GAGVSQTPSNKVTEKGKYVELRCDPISGHTALYWYRQSLGQGPEFLIYFQGTGAADDSGLPNDRFFAVRPEGSVSTLKIQRTERGDSAVYLCASSLIGSWQRGTDTQYFGPGTRLTVL.